Listed below are T cell receptor beta chains from one sample, sequenced in a study. One entry per CDR3 protein, called by TCRdb with MiXCR from the RT-PCR reads. The table has hundreds of thousands of distinct CDR3 sequences, 11% to 15% seen once. Sequencing was performed on memory CD4+ T cells from blood. The receptors stem from a female donor in good health, serving as a healthy control. Each CDR3 is given with its conserved first and last residue. Fields, in order: V gene, clone size, J gene, D gene, CDR3 length, CDR3 DNA, CDR3 protein. D genes are given only for firm matches. Some rows mark clone size as missing; the rest say once, few, many or name a class of expanded clone.

v_gene: TRBV7-8
abundance: NA
j_gene: TRBJ2-2
d_gene: NA
len: 14
CDR3nt: TGTGCCAGCAAGGGACACCGGGATGTCGGGGAGCTGTTTTTT
CDR3aa: CASKGHRDVGELFF

v_gene: TRBV6-2/TRBV6-3
abundance: many
j_gene: TRBJ2-4
d_gene: NA
len: 13
CDR3nt: TGTGCCAGCAGTTCCGGATCGCCCAGCATTCAGTACTTC
CDR3aa: CASSSGSPSIQYF

v_gene: TRBV3-1
abundance: NA
j_gene: TRBJ1-4
d_gene: NA
len: 13
CDR3nt: TGTGCCAGCGAACATCGGGGAAATGAAAAACTGTTTTTT
CDR3aa: CASEHRGNEKLFF

v_gene: TRBV14
abundance: NA
j_gene: TRBJ1-1
d_gene: NA
len: 14
CDR3nt: TGTGCCAGCAGCCCCGGGACGGCTAACAACGAAGCTTTCTTT
CDR3aa: CASSPGTANNEAFF

v_gene: TRBV3-1
abundance: NA
j_gene: TRBJ2-3
d_gene: TRBD2
len: 15
CDR3nt: TGTGCCAGCGGGACGAACGGACTAGCGGGGGGTACGCAGTATTTT
CDR3aa: CASGTNGLAGGTQYF

v_gene: TRBV5-1
abundance: many
j_gene: TRBJ2-3
d_gene: TRBD2
len: 14
CDR3nt: TGCGCCAGCAGCACAAGGACTAGCCCAGATACGCAGTATTTT
CDR3aa: CASSTRTSPDTQYF

v_gene: TRBV5-1
abundance: NA
j_gene: TRBJ2-3
d_gene: TRBD2
len: 18
CDR3nt: TGCGCCAGCAGCTTGTTTTTAGGCGCGGGAGGGTTAACAGATACGCAGTATTTT
CDR3aa: CASSLFLGAGGLTDTQYF

v_gene: TRBV12-3/TRBV12-4
abundance: many
j_gene: TRBJ1-1
d_gene: NA
len: 13
CDR3nt: TGTGCCAGCAGTTTGAATACGAACACTGAAGCTTTCTTT
CDR3aa: CASSLNTNTEAFF

v_gene: TRBV27
abundance: few
j_gene: TRBJ2-7
d_gene: NA
len: 14
CDR3nt: TGTGCCAGCAGTTTATCGGGACCCCCCCACGAGCAGTACTTC
CDR3aa: CASSLSGPPHEQYF

v_gene: TRBV4-1
abundance: few
j_gene: TRBJ2-1
d_gene: NA
len: 15
CDR3nt: TGCGCCAGCGCCTACTGGCGGGACAAAGACAATGAGCAGTTCTTC
CDR3aa: CASAYWRDKDNEQFF

v_gene: TRBV5-1
abundance: many
j_gene: TRBJ2-1
d_gene: NA
len: 14
CDR3nt: TGCGCCAGCAGCTTGATGGGAGCCGACAATGAGCAGTTCTTC
CDR3aa: CASSLMGADNEQFF

v_gene: TRBV9
abundance: many
j_gene: TRBJ2-4
d_gene: TRBD1
len: 17
CDR3nt: TGTGCCAGCAGCGTAGGCCCAGGGGGAAGGGTCGAAAACATTCAGTACTTC
CDR3aa: CASSVGPGGRVENIQYF

v_gene: TRBV12-3/TRBV12-4
abundance: many
j_gene: TRBJ2-1
d_gene: TRBD1
len: 14
CDR3nt: TGTGCCAGCAGTTTAGGGACAGGGGAAAATGAGCAGTTCTTC
CDR3aa: CASSLGTGENEQFF

v_gene: TRBV5-1
abundance: NA
j_gene: TRBJ2-3
d_gene: TRBD2
len: 14
CDR3nt: TGCGCCAGCAGCTGGGGGGGTGTGGCAGATACGCAGTATTTT
CDR3aa: CASSWGGVADTQYF

v_gene: TRBV20-1
abundance: NA
j_gene: TRBJ2-7
d_gene: NA
len: 14
CDR3nt: TGCAGTGCTAGACATCCCGGGAGAGTATACGAGCAGTACTTC
CDR3aa: CSARHPGRVYEQYF

v_gene: TRBV6-1
abundance: NA
j_gene: TRBJ1-1
d_gene: TRBD1
len: 13
CDR3nt: TGTGCCAGCAAGGGACAGCAGAACACTGAAGCTTTCTTT
CDR3aa: CASKGQQNTEAFF

v_gene: TRBV6-2/TRBV6-3
abundance: many
j_gene: TRBJ1-1
d_gene: NA
len: 13
CDR3nt: TGTGCCAGCAGTTATTGGCGGAACACTGAAGCTTTCTTT
CDR3aa: CASSYWRNTEAFF

v_gene: TRBV20-1
abundance: few
j_gene: TRBJ2-3
d_gene: TRBD2
len: 17
CDR3nt: TGCAGTGCTAGTAAGGGAGTAGCGGGGGGGAGCACAGATACGCAGTATTTT
CDR3aa: CSASKGVAGGSTDTQYF

v_gene: TRBV28
abundance: few
j_gene: TRBJ1-1
d_gene: TRBD1
len: 16
CDR3nt: TGTGCCAGCATTTTTCCCTCAGGGGGTTGGGGCACTGAAGCTTTCTTT
CDR3aa: CASIFPSGGWGTEAFF

v_gene: TRBV15
abundance: few
j_gene: TRBJ2-6
d_gene: NA
len: 20
CDR3nt: TGTGCCACCAGCAGAGTTCCTCCATACCATCCGAGCTCTGGGGCCAACGTCCTGACTTTC
CDR3aa: CATSRVPPYHPSSGANVLTF

v_gene: TRBV27
abundance: NA
j_gene: TRBJ1-2
d_gene: NA
len: 13
CDR3nt: TGTGCCAGCAGCTCGGACCCTAGCTATGGCTACACCTTC
CDR3aa: CASSSDPSYGYTF

v_gene: TRBV9
abundance: many
j_gene: TRBJ2-1
d_gene: TRBD1
len: 15
CDR3nt: TGTGCCAGCAGCGTAGCAGGGACAGGGTACAATGAGCAGTTCTTC
CDR3aa: CASSVAGTGYNEQFF

v_gene: TRBV20-1
abundance: few
j_gene: TRBJ2-2
d_gene: NA
len: 14
CDR3nt: TGCAGTGCTAGATATAGCGGTAACACCGGGGAGCTGTTTTTT
CDR3aa: CSARYSGNTGELFF

v_gene: TRBV4-2
abundance: NA
j_gene: TRBJ2-2
d_gene: TRBD2
len: 16
CDR3nt: TGTGCCAGCAAGGGACTAGCGGGAGGAGGCACCGGGGAGCTGTTTTTT
CDR3aa: CASKGLAGGGTGELFF

v_gene: TRBV10-3
abundance: NA
j_gene: TRBJ1-2
d_gene: NA
len: 14
CDR3nt: TGTGCCATCAGTGTTTTGAACACCTTCTATGGCTACACCTTC
CDR3aa: CAISVLNTFYGYTF

v_gene: TRBV20-1
abundance: many
j_gene: TRBJ1-2
d_gene: NA
len: 12
CDR3nt: TGCAGTGCCCGGACAGAAGACTATGGCTACACCTTC
CDR3aa: CSARTEDYGYTF

v_gene: TRBV5-1
abundance: NA
j_gene: TRBJ2-5
d_gene: TRBD2
len: 16
CDR3nt: TGCGCCAGCAGCTTGGCTAGCGGGGGGGCCGGAGAGACCCAGTACTTC
CDR3aa: CASSLASGGAGETQYF

v_gene: TRBV10-3
abundance: NA
j_gene: TRBJ1-3
d_gene: TRBD1
len: 14
CDR3nt: TGTGCCATCAGGGAGACAGGGGTTGGAAACACCATATATTTT
CDR3aa: CAIRETGVGNTIYF

v_gene: TRBV10-3
abundance: NA
j_gene: TRBJ2-1
d_gene: NA
len: 17
CDR3nt: TGTGCCACCTCCCGAGGTGAGGTCGGTAGCTCCTACAATGAGCAGTTCTTC
CDR3aa: CATSRGEVGSSYNEQFF

v_gene: TRBV20-1
abundance: NA
j_gene: TRBJ2-3
d_gene: NA
len: 11
CDR3nt: TGCAGTGCCACGTTGGCAGATACGCAGTATTTT
CDR3aa: CSATLADTQYF

v_gene: TRBV20-1
abundance: many
j_gene: TRBJ2-7
d_gene: TRBD1
len: 14
CDR3nt: TGCAGTGCACCTGGACAGGACCACCTCTACGAGCAGTACTTC
CDR3aa: CSAPGQDHLYEQYF

v_gene: TRBV5-1
abundance: few
j_gene: TRBJ2-3
d_gene: NA
len: 15
CDR3nt: TGCGCCAGCAGCTTGATGGAGCCGGGCGCAGATACGCAGTATTTT
CDR3aa: CASSLMEPGADTQYF

v_gene: TRBV9
abundance: NA
j_gene: TRBJ1-1
d_gene: TRBD1
len: 13
CDR3nt: TGTGCCAGCAGCGCTCGACAGGGCGCTGAAGCTTTCTTT
CDR3aa: CASSARQGAEAFF

v_gene: TRBV10-3
abundance: NA
j_gene: TRBJ2-3
d_gene: TRBD2
len: 14
CDR3nt: TGTGCCATCAGTGAGCGGGGGGGCATAGATACGCAGTATTTT
CDR3aa: CAISERGGIDTQYF

v_gene: TRBV12-3/TRBV12-4
abundance: few
j_gene: TRBJ2-1
d_gene: TRBD2
len: 17
CDR3nt: TGTGCCAGCAGTCCGGGCAATCGACTAGCGGTGGGCAATGAGCAGTTCTTC
CDR3aa: CASSPGNRLAVGNEQFF

v_gene: TRBV7-2
abundance: few
j_gene: TRBJ2-2
d_gene: NA
len: 16
CDR3nt: TGTGCCAGCAGCTTAGCATTGTGGGGGGCGACCGGGGAGCTGTTTTTT
CDR3aa: CASSLALWGATGELFF

v_gene: TRBV7-9
abundance: many
j_gene: TRBJ1-5
d_gene: NA
len: 13
CDR3nt: TGTGCCAGCAGCGGTGTTGGTGGCCAGCCCCAGCATTTT
CDR3aa: CASSGVGGQPQHF

v_gene: TRBV4-2
abundance: many
j_gene: TRBJ2-7
d_gene: TRBD1
len: 15
CDR3nt: TGTGCCACCAGGAGGGGGACAGGGGGATCCTACGAGCAGTACTTC
CDR3aa: CATRRGTGGSYEQYF

v_gene: TRBV27
abundance: few
j_gene: TRBJ2-1
d_gene: NA
len: 15
CDR3nt: TGTGCCAGCAGTTTTGGCGGGTACAGTTCAAATGAGCAGTTCTTC
CDR3aa: CASSFGGYSSNEQFF

v_gene: TRBV12-3/TRBV12-4
abundance: few
j_gene: TRBJ2-1
d_gene: NA
len: 15
CDR3nt: TGTGCCAGCAGCCTCCGACAGGGGAGGGGGGATGAGCAGTTCTTC
CDR3aa: CASSLRQGRGDEQFF

v_gene: TRBV4-1
abundance: NA
j_gene: TRBJ1-2
d_gene: TRBD1
len: 16
CDR3nt: TGCGCCAGCAGCCAAGATCGGAACAGGGGGCGTGGGGGCTACACCTTC
CDR3aa: CASSQDRNRGRGGYTF

v_gene: TRBV7-2
abundance: few
j_gene: TRBJ1-2
d_gene: NA
len: 12
CDR3nt: TGTGCCAGCAGCTTAGAATGGAGTGGCTACACCTTC
CDR3aa: CASSLEWSGYTF

v_gene: TRBV6-2/TRBV6-3
abundance: NA
j_gene: TRBJ2-5
d_gene: NA
len: 13
CDR3nt: TGTGCCAGCAGTTTGTGGATCCGGGAGACCCAGTACTTC
CDR3aa: CASSLWIRETQYF

v_gene: TRBV12-3/TRBV12-4
abundance: few
j_gene: TRBJ1-5
d_gene: NA
len: 17
CDR3nt: TGTGCCAGCAGTTTAGAGCGGCAGGGAAATAGCAATCAGCCCCAGCATTTT
CDR3aa: CASSLERQGNSNQPQHF

v_gene: TRBV20-1
abundance: many
j_gene: TRBJ2-7
d_gene: NA
len: 10
CDR3nt: TGCAGTGCCCAAAACTACGAGCAGTACTTC
CDR3aa: CSAQNYEQYF

v_gene: TRBV6-6
abundance: few
j_gene: TRBJ2-3
d_gene: TRBD2
len: 18
CDR3nt: TGTGCCAGCAGTGGAGGGACTAGCGGGAGTAGGGTCGCGGATACGCAGTATTTT
CDR3aa: CASSGGTSGSRVADTQYF

v_gene: TRBV20-1
abundance: many
j_gene: TRBJ2-2
d_gene: NA
len: 14
CDR3nt: TGCAGTGCTAGAGGGGGCGAATTAACCGGGGAGCTGTTTTTT
CDR3aa: CSARGGELTGELFF

v_gene: TRBV2
abundance: few
j_gene: TRBJ2-5
d_gene: NA
len: 13
CDR3nt: TGTGCCAGCAGTAGGGACGGAGAAGAGACCCAGTACTTC
CDR3aa: CASSRDGEETQYF

v_gene: TRBV7-2
abundance: NA
j_gene: TRBJ2-2
d_gene: NA
len: 15
CDR3nt: TGTGCCAGCAGCTTTAGTAAGGTCTACACCGGGGAGCTGTTTTTT
CDR3aa: CASSFSKVYTGELFF

v_gene: TRBV7-2
abundance: few
j_gene: TRBJ1-1
d_gene: NA
len: 11
CDR3nt: TGTGCCAGCAGCAACAGTGCGGTAGCTTTCTTT
CDR3aa: CASSNSAVAFF

v_gene: TRBV6-6
abundance: few
j_gene: TRBJ1-5
d_gene: TRBD1
len: 15
CDR3nt: TGTGCCAGCAGTTACTCGGGACAGACAAATCAGCCCCAGCATTTT
CDR3aa: CASSYSGQTNQPQHF

v_gene: TRBV5-1
abundance: NA
j_gene: TRBJ1-1
d_gene: NA
len: 14
CDR3nt: TGCGCCAGCAGCGGGACACAGGGAGGCACTGAAGCTTTCTTT
CDR3aa: CASSGTQGGTEAFF

v_gene: TRBV6-6
abundance: NA
j_gene: TRBJ1-2
d_gene: NA
len: 13
CDR3nt: TGTGCCAGCAGTTACACGGGGGTAAGAGGCTACACCTTC
CDR3aa: CASSYTGVRGYTF